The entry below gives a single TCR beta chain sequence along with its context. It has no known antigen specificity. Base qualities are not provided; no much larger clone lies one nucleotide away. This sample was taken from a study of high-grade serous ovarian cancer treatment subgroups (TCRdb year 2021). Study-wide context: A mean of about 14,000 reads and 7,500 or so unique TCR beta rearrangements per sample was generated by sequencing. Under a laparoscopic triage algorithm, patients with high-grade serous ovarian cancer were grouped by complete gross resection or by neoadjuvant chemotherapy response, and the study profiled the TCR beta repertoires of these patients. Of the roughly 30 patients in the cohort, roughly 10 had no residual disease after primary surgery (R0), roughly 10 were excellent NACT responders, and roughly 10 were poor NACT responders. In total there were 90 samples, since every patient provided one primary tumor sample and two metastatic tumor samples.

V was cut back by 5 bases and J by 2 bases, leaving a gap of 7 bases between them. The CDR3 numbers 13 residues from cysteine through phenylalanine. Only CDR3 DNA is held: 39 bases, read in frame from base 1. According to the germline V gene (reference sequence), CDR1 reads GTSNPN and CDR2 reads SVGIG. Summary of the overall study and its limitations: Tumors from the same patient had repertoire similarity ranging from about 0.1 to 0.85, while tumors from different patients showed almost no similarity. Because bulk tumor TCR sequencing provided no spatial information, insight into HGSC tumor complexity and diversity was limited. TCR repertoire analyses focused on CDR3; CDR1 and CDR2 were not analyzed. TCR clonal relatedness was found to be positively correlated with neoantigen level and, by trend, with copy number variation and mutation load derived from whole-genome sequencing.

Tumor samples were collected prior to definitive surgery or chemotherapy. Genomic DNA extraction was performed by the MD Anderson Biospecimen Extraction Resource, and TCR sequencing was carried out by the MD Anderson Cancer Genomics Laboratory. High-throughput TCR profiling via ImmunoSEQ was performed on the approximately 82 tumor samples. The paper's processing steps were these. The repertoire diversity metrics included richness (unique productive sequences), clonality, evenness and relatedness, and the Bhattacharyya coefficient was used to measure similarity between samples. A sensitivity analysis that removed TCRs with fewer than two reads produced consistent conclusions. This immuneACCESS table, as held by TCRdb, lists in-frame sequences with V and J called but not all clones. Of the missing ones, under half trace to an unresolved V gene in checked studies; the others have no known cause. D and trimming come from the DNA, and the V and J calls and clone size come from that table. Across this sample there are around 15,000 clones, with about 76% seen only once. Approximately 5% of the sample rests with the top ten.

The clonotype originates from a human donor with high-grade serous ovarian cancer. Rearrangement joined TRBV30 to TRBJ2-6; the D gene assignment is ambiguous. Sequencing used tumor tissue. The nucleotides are TGTGCCTGGCTGACAACTGGGGCCAACGTCCTGACTTTC. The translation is CAWLTTGANVLTF.